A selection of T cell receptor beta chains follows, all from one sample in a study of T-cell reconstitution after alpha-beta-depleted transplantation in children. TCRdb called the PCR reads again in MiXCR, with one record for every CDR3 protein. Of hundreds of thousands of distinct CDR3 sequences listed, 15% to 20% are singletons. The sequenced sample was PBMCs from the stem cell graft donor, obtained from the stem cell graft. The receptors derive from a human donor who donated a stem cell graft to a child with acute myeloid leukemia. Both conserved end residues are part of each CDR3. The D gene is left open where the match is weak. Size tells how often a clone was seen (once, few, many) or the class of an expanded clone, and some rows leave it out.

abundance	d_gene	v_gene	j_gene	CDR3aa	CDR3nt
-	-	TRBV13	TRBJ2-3	CASTLTTGVLSISTDTQYF	TGTGCCAGCACCCTCACCACAGGAGTCCTCTCGATTAGCACAGATACGCAGTATTTT
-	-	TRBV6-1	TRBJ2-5	CASMSVTETQYF	TGTGCCAGCATGAGTGTTACAGAGACCCAGTACTTC
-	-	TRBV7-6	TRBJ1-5	CASSNGGSGQPQHF	TGTGCCAGCAGCAACGGGGGCTCGGGGCAGCCCCAGCATTTT
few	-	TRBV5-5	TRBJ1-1	CASSLTQVNTEAFF	TGTGCCAGCAGCTTGACGCAGGTGAACACTGAAGCTTTCTTT
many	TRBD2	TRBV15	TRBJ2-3	CATSRAGGSTQYF	TGTGCCACCAGCAGAGCCGGGGGGAGTACGCAGTATTTT
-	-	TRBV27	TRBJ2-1	CASSPDRNSQFF	TGTGCCAGCAGCCCCGACAGGAACTCACAGTTCTTC
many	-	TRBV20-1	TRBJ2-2	CSARGLHLGTGELFF	TGCAGTGCTAGAGGACTCCACCTGGGCACCGGGGAGCTGTTTTTT
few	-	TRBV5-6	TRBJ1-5	CASSSRAGYSNQPQHF	TGTGCCAGCAGCTCACGGGCAGGATATAGCAATCAGCCCCAGCATTTT
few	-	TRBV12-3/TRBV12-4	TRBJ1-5	CASSQNDNQPQHF	TGTGCCAGCAGTCAAAACGACAATCAGCCCCAGCATTTT
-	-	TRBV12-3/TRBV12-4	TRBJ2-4	CASSLGQGTDIQYF	TGTGCCAGCAGTTTAGGGCAGGGAACGGACATTCAGTACTTC
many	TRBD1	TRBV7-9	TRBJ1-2	CASSLEGAGGYGYTF	TGTGCCAGCAGCTTAGAAGGGGCAGGGGGATATGGCTACACCTTC
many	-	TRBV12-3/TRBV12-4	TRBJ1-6	CASSSGVGYNSPLHF	TGTGCCAGCAGTTCAGGGGTGGGGTATAATTCACCCCTCCACTTT
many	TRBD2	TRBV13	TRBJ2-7	CASRTRLAPIYEQYF	TGTGCCAGCAGAACCCGACTAGCGCCGATCTACGAGCAGTACTTC
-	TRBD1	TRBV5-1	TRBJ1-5	CASSSGTGQNQPQHF	TGCGCCAGCAGCTCGGGGACAGGTCAGAATCAGCCCCAGCATTTT
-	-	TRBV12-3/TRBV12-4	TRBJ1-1	CASSPRAGNTEAFF	TGTGCCAGCAGCCCACGGGCGGGGAACACTGAAGCTTTCTTT
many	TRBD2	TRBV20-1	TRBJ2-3	CSARATIGLAGDTDTQYF	TGCAGTGCTAGAGCCACGATAGGACTAGCGGGGGACACAGATACGCAGTATTTT
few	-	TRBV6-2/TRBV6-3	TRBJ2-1	CASSYGAGHRKNEQFF	TGTGCCAGCAGTTACGGGGCAGGGCATAGGAAGAATGAGCAGTTCTTC
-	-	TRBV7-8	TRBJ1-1	CASSLLYTEAFF	TGTGCCAGCAGCCTCCTGTACACTGAAGCTTTCTTT
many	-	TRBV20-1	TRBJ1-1	CSARDHRDTEAFF	TGCAGTGCTAGAGATCACAGGGACACTGAAGCTTTCTTT
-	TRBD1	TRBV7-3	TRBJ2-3	CASSLDRGGPDTQYF	TGTGCCAGCAGCCTCGACAGGGGTGGGCCAGATACGCAGTATTTT
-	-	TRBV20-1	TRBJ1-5	CSAIDRSNQPQHF	TGCAGTGCTATAGACAGGTCCAATCAGCCCCAGCATTTT